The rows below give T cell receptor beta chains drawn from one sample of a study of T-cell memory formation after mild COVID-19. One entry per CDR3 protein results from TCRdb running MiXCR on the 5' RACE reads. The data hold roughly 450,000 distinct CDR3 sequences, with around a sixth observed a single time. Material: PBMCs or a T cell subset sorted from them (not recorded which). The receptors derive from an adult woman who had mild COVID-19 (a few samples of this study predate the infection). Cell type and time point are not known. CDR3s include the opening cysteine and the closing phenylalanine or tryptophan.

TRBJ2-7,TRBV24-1,CATREGPGGEQYF
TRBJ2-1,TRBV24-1,CATSAETMGQRGKWFF
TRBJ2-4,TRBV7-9,CATLGRQGENIQYF
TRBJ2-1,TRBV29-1,CSVVGLAGVGTYNEQFF
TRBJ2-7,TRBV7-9,CASSLVTGSDEQYF
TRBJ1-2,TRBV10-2,CASSGYRGVDYGYTF
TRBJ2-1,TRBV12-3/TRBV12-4,CASSPASSYNEQFF
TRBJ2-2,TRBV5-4,CASSPARGQGTGELFF
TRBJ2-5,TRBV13,CASSLGLQESYF
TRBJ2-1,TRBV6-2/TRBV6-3,CASSYGDRVYNEQFF
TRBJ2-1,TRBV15,CATSRGSGSSNEQFF
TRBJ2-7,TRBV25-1,CASSEVSEQPYEQYF
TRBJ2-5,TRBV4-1,CASSPMGQAAGSDQETQYF
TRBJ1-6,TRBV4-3,CSSSQAYNSPLHF
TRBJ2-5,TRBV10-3,CAIRDNNWGETQYF
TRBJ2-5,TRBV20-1,CSSLDRTQETQYF
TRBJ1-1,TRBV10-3,CAISDLGADQLTAFF
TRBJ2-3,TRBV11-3,CASSLGGGGTQYF
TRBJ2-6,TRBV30,CAWRYSGANVLTF
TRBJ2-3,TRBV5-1,CASSLLRGGSTDTQYF
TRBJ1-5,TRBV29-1,CSVRDNYNQPQHF
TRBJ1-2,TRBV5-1,CASSLGYDYGYTF
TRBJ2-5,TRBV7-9,CASSSRLAQETQYF
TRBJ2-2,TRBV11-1,CASRLTGTSHTGELFF
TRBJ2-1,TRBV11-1,CASSVPGSNEQFF
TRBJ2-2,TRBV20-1,CSASPRGGNTGELFF
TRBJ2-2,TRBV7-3,CASSLSPLASPGFGGELFF
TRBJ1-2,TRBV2,CASTGETNYGYTF
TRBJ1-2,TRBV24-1,CATSGSGLANYGYTF
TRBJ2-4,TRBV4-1,CASSQGMRSLNIQYF
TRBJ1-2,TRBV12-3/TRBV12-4,CASRGNSIYGYTF
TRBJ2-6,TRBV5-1,CASSLLGEGANVLTF
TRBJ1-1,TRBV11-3,CASSPPGRLNTEAFF
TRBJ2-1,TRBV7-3,CASSSRSGTPAEQFF
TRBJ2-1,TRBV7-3,CASSLRGRSDNEQFF
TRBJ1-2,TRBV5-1,CASAYSGTDGYTF
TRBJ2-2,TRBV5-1,CASSLESATLTGELFF
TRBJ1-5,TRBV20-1,CSARDGRTGGGMGNQPQHF
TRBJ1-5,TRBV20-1,CSARLDGISNQPQHF
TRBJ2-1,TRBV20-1,CSAALGRNKGNEQFF